These 24 T cell receptor beta chains were sequenced from one sample in a study of blood T cells in healthy people across ages. Alongside a J-beta primer mix, a sample-barcoded 5' primer served in a second PCR lasting roughly 6 to 12 cycles. One entry per CDR3 protein, called by TCRdb with MiXCR from the 5' RACE reads. The sample lists 2 million or so distinct CDR3 sequences, around half seen once, with over 2% in the top ten. The source material was blood. These receptors all stem from a woman aged 40 to 50 in good health.

The chain is built from TRBV7-2 and TRBJ2-1; TRBD1 agrees at 11 bases. The CDR3 contains 17 residues. After removal of 2 bases from V and 4 bases from J, the junction contained 7 bases not matched to a gene. The germline CDR1 and CDR2 sequences are SGHTA and FQGNSA. The chain's CDR3 is CASSLIGGQGGYNEQFF. The CDR3 nucleotides read TGTGCCAGCAGCTTAATTGGGGGACAGGGGGGGTACAATGAGCAGTTCTTC.

This clonotype appeared a few times. The rearrangement joins TRBV27 to TRBJ2-3, with D possibly TRBD2 on 5 matching bases. Trimming left V 4 bases short and J 3 bases short, with 20 bases between. Germline CDR1 and CDR2: MNHEY and SMNVEV (reference sequence). The CDR3 loop spans 17 amino acids. The CDR3 reads CASSSTPLRGWTDTQYF. DNA of the CDR3: TGTGCCAGCAGTTCCACCCCCTTACGGGGTTGGACAGATACGCAGTATTTT.

The genes are TRBV20-1 and TRBJ2-4; D gene uncertain. The CDR3 extends over 15 amino acids. Germline V lookup: CDR1 DFQATT, CDR2 SNEGSKA (reference sequence). The germline V and J ends were trimmed by 6 bases and 0 bases, with 15 bases remaining between them. In DNA form, the CDR3 reads TGCAGTGCGACCCTGCTTATCCTAGCCAAAAACATTCAGTACTTC. This sequence encodes CSATLLILAKNIQYF.

On this clonotype: The germline gene is not matched at one end of the junction; a read error may be the cause. DNA of the CDR3: TGTGCCAGCAGCCAAGGACTACAGAGAGAGGCCCAGTACTTC. Protein product: CASSQGLQREAQYF. V and J are TRBV27 and TRBJ2-5, with D perhaps matching TRBD2 (6 bases). The germline V gene encodes CDR1 MNHEY and CDR2 SMNVEV (reference sequence). The CDR3 spans 14 residues.

Only one count was recorded for this clonotype. The genes are TRBV12-3 or TRBV12-4 and TRBJ1-2; TRBD1 agrees at 9 bases. The V gene end was trimmed by 6 bases and the J gene end by 2 bases; junction bases not matched to a gene: 7. The CDR3 totals 15 residues. In DNA form, the CDR3 reads TGTGCCAGCAGCCCCATAGACAGGGGGAACTATGGCTACACCTTC. The encoded protein is CASSPIDRGNYGYTF.

This clonotype was counted at least ten times. This rearrangement joins TRBV29-1 to TRBJ2-3; 9 bases are shared with TRBD1. The trim removed 4 bases at V and 1 base at J, leaving 0 bases unmatched. This CDR3 has 13 residues. Per germline, CDR1 SQVTM and CDR2 ANQGSEA. The DNA of the CDR3 is TGCAGCGTTGGACAGGGGGGCACAGATACGCAGTATTTT. Encoded protein: CSVGQGGTDTQYF.

This clonotype has more than one count but fewer than ten. The gene calls are TRBV3-1 and TRBJ2-5; 14 bases fit TRBD2. CDR3 length: 16 residues. V lost 1 base and J lost 6; bases outside the gene matches: 4. Germline CDR1 LGHDT, CDR2 YNNKEL (reference sequence). The CDR3 nucleotides are TGTGCCAGCAGCCAAGGGACTAGCGGGGGGTCGAAGACCCAGTACTTC. This encodes CASSQGTSGGSKTQYF.

Remarks on this clonotype: Possible read error: a much larger clone is one base away. The rearrangement uses TRBV29-1 and TRBJ2-1; D may be TRBD1 (5 bases). Trimming shortened V by 4 bases and J by 13 bases, and 17 bases separated the two germline ends. Germline CDR1 reads SQVTM; CDR2 reads ANQGSEA. This CDR3 comprises 12 residues. CDR3 protein: CSVAQGSETQFF. CDR3 DNA sequence: TGCAGCGTTGCCCAGGGAAGTGAGACCCAGTTCTTC.

The V call is TRBV5-1, the J call TRBJ2-3; a possible D gene is TRBD2 (5 bases). The germline V and J ends were trimmed by 1 base and 0 bases, with 9 bases remaining between them. The CDR3 has 15 amino acids. CDR1 is SGHRS and CDR2 is YFSETQ in the germline V gene. The CDR3 reads CASSLYQRSTDTQYF. The DNA for the CDR3 is TGCGCCAGCAGCTTGTACCAGCGGAGCACAGATACGCAGTATTTT.

This clonotype showed up just once. V is TRBV4-3 and J is TRBJ2-1; D not resolved. Trimming removed 3 bases from V and 8 bases from J, with 14 bases in between. This CDR3 spans 14 amino acids. The V gene's germline CDR1 is LGHNA and CDR2 YSLEER. In nucleotides, the CDR3 is TGCGCCAGCAGCCACGCGACACCCCCCGATGAGCAGTTCTTC. This gives the protein CASSHATPPDEQFF.

The V call is TRBV12-3 or TRBV12-4, the J call TRBJ2-5; 10 bases line up with TRBD2. Losses at the gene ends were 6 bases for V and 0 bases for J; bases not matched to a gene: 7. The CDR3 runs to 16 residues. The CDR3 DNA sequence: TGTGCCAGCAGCCAACTAGCGGGGCACTACCAAGAGACCCAGTACTTC. This sequence encodes CASSQLAGHYQETQYF.

This rearrangement joins TRBV20-1 to TRBJ1-2; TRBD1 might be the D (6 bases). Germline V gene sequence: CDR1 DFQATT, CDR2 SNEGSKA (reference sequence). This CDR3 is 15 amino acids long. Trimming shortened V by 0 bases and J by 4 bases, and 15 bases separated the two germline ends. The DNA of the CDR3 is TGCAGTGCTAGAGATCCGAGGGTGGGGGCCTATGGCTACACCTTC. This codes for CSARDPRVGAYGYTF.

This chain uses TRBV4-3 with TRBJ2-1, with 9 bases identical to TRBD2. Germline V gives CDR1 LGHNA, CDR2 YSLEER. The CDR3 has 15 amino acids. J was trimmed by 7 bases and V by 0 bases; bases with no gene match: 4. CDR3 amino acids: CASSQDHGLANEQFF. CDR3 sequence (DNA): TGCGCCAGCAGCCAAGATCACGGACTAGCGAATGAGCAGTTCTTC.

This clonotype came up a few times. The chain links TRBV5-1 to TRBJ2-5; possibly TRBD2 for D (5 bases). The CDR3 is 15 amino acids. From germline, CDR1 is SGHRS and CDR2 YFSETQ. V lost 3 bases and J lost 5, with 17 bases in between. CDR3 sequence: CASSSVVKAAETQYF. The CDR3, as DNA: TGCGCCAGCAGCTCGGTGGTCAAAGCGGCGGAGACCCAGTACTTC.

The J gene is TRBJ2-5, the V gene TRBV6-2 or TRBV6-3; 9 bases match TRBD1. The CDR3 sequence is 11 residues long. J lost 13 bases, V lost 6 bases, and 6 bases had no gene match. Germline CDR1 is MNHEY and CDR2 is SVGEGT. CDR3 bases: TGTGCCAGCAGATCCGGGACAGGGACGTACTTC. This sequence encodes CASRSGTGTYF.

This clonotype was observed a few times. This chain uses TRBV4-2 with TRBJ2-1; TRBD2 matches at 10 bases. Looked up from germline, CDR1 is LGHNA and CDR2 is YNFKEQ. CDR3 size: 16 residues. V lost 3 bases, J lost 0 bases, and 2 bases stayed unmatched. The CDR3 nucleotides read TGTGCCAGCAGCCAGGCTAGCGGGAGCTCCTACAATGAGCAGTTCTTC. This gives the protein CASSQASGSSYNEQFF.

The chain employs TRBV20-1 and TRBJ2-1; D unresolved. The CDR3 totals 12 residues. Germline V gives CDR1 DFQATT, CDR2 SNEGSKA (reference sequence). V was cut by 6 bases and J by 5 bases, with 11 bases left in between. The CDR3 sequence is CSALVLNNEQFF. As DNA, the CDR3 is TGCAGTGCGCTGGTCCTAAACAATGAGCAGTTCTTC.

This chain joins TRBV11-2 and TRBJ1-2; TRBD1 aligns across 8 bases. The CDR3 is made up of 15 amino acids. Looked up from germline, CDR1 is SGHAT and CDR2 is FQNNGV. Trimming cost V 5 bases and J 1 base; bases outside gene matches: 6. The CDR3 loop reads CASSLMDRVNYGYTF. The DNA of the CDR3 is TGTGCCAGCAGCCTAATGGACAGGGTTAACTATGGCTACACCTTC.

The rearrangement uses TRBV3-1 and TRBJ2-1; 9 nucleotides agree with TRBD2. Germline V gene sequence: CDR1 LGHDT, CDR2 YNNKEL (reference sequence). Germline trimming cut 4 bases from V and 8 bases from J; bases unmatched to any gene: 6. The CDR3 contains 14 residues. CDR3 nucleotide sequence: TGTGCCAGCAGCCTCGGGACTAGCACCGATGAGCAGTTCTTC. Its protein product is CASSLGTSTDEQFF.

The rearrangement links TRBV9 to TRBJ2-5; D possibly corresponds to TRBD2 (6 bases). V was pared by 1 base and J by 3 bases, with 13 bases between. CDR3 length: 15 amino acids. Germline lookup yields CDR1 SGDLS and CDR2 YYNGEE. This CDR3 reads CASSVSPTGEETQYF. The CDR3 DNA is TGTGCCAGCAGCGTATCCCCGACGGGAGAAGAGACCCAGTACTTC.

This clonotype was seen a single time. The chain has TRBV5-1 and TRBJ2-7; D is perhaps TRBD1 (5 bases). Trimming took off 2 bases at V and 12 bases at J, with 18 bases between the two ends. Germline V gene sequence: CDR1 SGHRS, CDR2 YFSETQ. The length of the CDR3 is 13 residues. DNA of the CDR3: TGCGCCAGCAGCTTAACAGGTGGCAAGGTGTGGTACTTC. Amino acids: CASSLTGGKVWYF.

This chain joins TRBV3-1 and TRBJ2-5; 10 bases agree with TRBD2. The CDR3 consists of 20 residues. V was pared by 0 bases and J by 2 bases, with 15 bases of the junction left unmatched. Germline assignment: CDR1 LGHDT and CDR2 YNNKEL (reference sequence). This CDR3 reads CASSQDSPVLAGVGQETQYF. The DNA for the CDR3 is TGTGCCAGCAGCCAAGATTCCCCGGTTCTAGCGGGGGTGGGACAAGAGACCCAGTACTTC.

V gene TRBV6-5 combines with J gene TRBJ2-7; 9 positions agree with TRBD1. The J segment lost 2 bases and the V segment lost 3 bases, leaving 5 bases of the junction unmatched. Germline CDR1 is MNHEY and CDR2 is SVGAGI. The CDR3 has 15 amino acids. This chain's CDR3 is CASSYGTGSAYEQYF. The CDR3 DNA reads as TGTGCCAGCAGTTATGGGACAGGGTCAGCCTACGAGCAGTACTTC.

This clonotype was detected only a few times. The gene calls are TRBV4-2 and TRBJ2-7, with D possibly called TRBD1 or TRBD2 (6 bases each). Germline V lookup: CDR1 LGHNA, CDR2 YNFKEQ. The CDR3 is 17 amino acids. The V end lost 0 bases, the J end lost 0 bases, and 15 bases lay between the germline ends. This chain's CDR3 is CASSQEVGGLSSYEQYF. CDR3 nucleotides: TGTGCCAGCAGCCAAGAGGTTGGGGGGCTAAGCTCCTACGAGCAGTACTTC.